A selection of T cell receptor beta chains follows, all from one sample in a study of T cell repertoires in cytomegalovirus infection. Each CDR3 protein gets one entry after TCRdb re-called the reads with MiXCR. Among approximately 770,000 distinct CDR3 sequences listed, around 29% were seen once. These receptors have no known antigen. Specimen: cultured CD8+ T cells from PBMCs, collected from culture after CMV antigen stimulation. These receptors were taken from a human donor in good health (CMV status not recorded). Some clones in this sample may be carry-over from other donors' samples. CDR3s include the opening cysteine and the closing phenylalanine or tryptophan. The order of the fields is clone size, J gene, V gene, D gene, CDR3 DNA, CDR3 protein. A D gene is named only where the DNA matches it firmly. A clone size is listed for some rows: how often the clone was seen (once, few, many), or a class if it is expanded.

- | TRBJ2-1 | TRBV12-5 | TRBD2 | TGTGCTAGTGGCGACGGGAGGCAGGGATGGGATGAGCAGTTCTTC | CASGDGRQGWDEQFF
- | TRBJ1-6 | TRBV7-8 | - | TGTGCCAGCAGCTTCCCGGGACGGACAGAGGAACTCCACTTT | CASSFPGRTEELHF
few | TRBJ2-1 | TRBV6-5 | TRBD1 | TGTGCCAGCAGGCAAAAGGGGGCGACCTACAATGAGCAGTTCTTC | CASRQKGATYNEQFF
- | TRBJ2-1 | TRBV4-1 | - | TGCGCCAGCAGCCAAGAGAAGGGCTATGAGCAGTTCTTC | CASSQEKGYEQFF
few | TRBJ1-3 | TRBV7-9 | - | TGTGCCAGCAGCTTAATAGGGAACTCTGGAAACACCATATATTTT | CASSLIGNSGNTIYF
- | TRBJ2-3 | TRBV12-3/TRBV12-4 | - | TGTGCCAGCAACCCGCTTGCCATAGGGGAAGGTACGCAGTATTTT | CASNPLAIGEGTQYF
few | TRBJ1-5 | TRBV12-3/TRBV12-4 | TRBD1 | TGTGCCAGCAGTACCGGGACAGGGCTTCAGCCCCAGCATTTT | CASSTGTGLQPQHF
- | TRBJ2-7 | TRBV2 | - | TGTGCCAGCATTCATGGCACCGAAGTTGCCTACGAGCAGTACTTC | CASIHGTEVAYEQYF
- | TRBJ2-5 | TRBV28 | TRBD2 | TGTGCCAGCACCGAGCGGGGGGCCCCCCAAGAGACCCAGTACTTC | CASTERGAPQETQYF
- | TRBJ1-4 | TRBV4-1 | - | TGTGCCAGCAGCCAAAAAAAGGAATGGAATGAAAAACTGTTTTTT | CASSQKKEWNEKLFF